What follows are 29 T cell receptor beta chains derived from one specimen sequenced in a study of beta chain features in type 1 diabetes. Expressed TCRB transcripts were sequenced, since all the RNA that had been isolated was reverse transcribed. TCRdb's table, derived via immunoSEQ multiplex PCR, lists solely in-frame clones and lacks some. The data contain about 360,000 clones, around 12% of them singletons. Overall study results and limits: A moderate, significant TCRB CDR3 shortening appeared in type 1 diabetes across four CD4+ subsets.

Antigens for these TCRs are unknown. Sequencing input: naive CD4+ T cells from blood. These receptors came from a woman younger than 35 with type 1 diabetes.

This sequence joins TRBV5-6 and TRBJ2-1; 7 nucleotides line up with TRBD1. This CDR3 has 14 amino acids. From germline, CDR1 is SGHDT and CDR2 YYEEEE. V shed 2 bases, J shed 7 bases, and the junction held 6 bases outside the gene matches. CDR3 sequence: CASSLQGRRNEQFF. The CDR3 bases are TGTGCCAGCAGCTTACAGGGGAGAAGGAATGAGCAGTTCTTC.

A remark on this clone: This sample includes further DNA sequences coding for the same CDR3. This chain joins TRBV18 and TRBJ2-5; no clear D gene. V lost 1 base and J lost 4, with 7 bases in between. The length of the CDR3 is 13 residues. Per germline, CDR1 KGHSH and CDR2 LQKENI. The CDR3 loop reads CASSPRARETQYF. CDR3 sequence (DNA): TGTGCCAGCTCACCACGGGCCCGAGAGACCCAGTACTTC.

This chain uses TRBV15 with TRBJ2-3, with 10 nucleotides matching TRBD2. J lost 4 bases, V lost 1 base, and 14 bases had no gene match. The germline V gene encodes CDR1 LNHNV and CDR2 YYDKDF (reference sequence). The CDR3 runs to 19 residues. This CDR3 is CATSRVGLYLAGVSDTQYF. CDR3 nucleotide sequence: TGTGCCACCAGCAGAGTGGGCCTTTATCTAGCGGGAGTATCAGATACGCAGTATTTT.

This clone was seen a handful of times. This sequence joins TRBV5-1 and TRBJ1-5, with 8 bases fitting TRBD1. This CDR3 is 14 amino acids long. V gave up 0 bases and J gave up 7 bases; unmatched junction bases: 3. Germline V lookup: CDR1 SGHRS, CDR2 YFSETQ. DNA of the CDR3: TGCGCCAGCAGCTTGGGGGGACAGGAACAGCCCCAGCATTTT. Its protein product is CASSLGGQEQPQHF.

This clone was seen a handful of times. The chain has TRBV5-1 and TRBJ1-6; D is ambiguous. Between the trimmed V and J ends, which lost 0 bases and 14 bases, there was a span of 18 bases. CDR3 size: 15 residues. Germline CDR1 reads SGHRS; CDR2 reads YFSETQ. CDR3 region: CASSLGNDIFPALHF. The DNA of the CDR3 is TGCGCCAGCAGCTTGGGGAACGACATCTTTCCGGCCCTCCACTTT.

This clone showed up just a few times. The V call is TRBV2, the J call TRBJ2-5; 9 nucleotides line up with TRBD2. The CDR3 contains 14 residues. Unmatched junction bases numbered 2, after V lost 1 base and J lost 5 bases. From germline, CDR1 is SNHLY and CDR2 FYNNEI. The CDR3: CASSEGGLAETQYF. The CDR3 DNA reads TGTGCCAGCAGTGAAGGGGGACTAGCCGAGACCCAGTACTTC. The full variable domain, completed using reference TRBV2 and TRBJ2-5, is EPEVTQTPSHQVTQMGQEVILRCVPISNHLYFYWYRQILGQKVEFLVSFYNNEISEKSEIFDDQFSVERPDGSNFTLKIRSTKLEDSAMYFCASSEGGLAETQYFGPGTRLLVL.

The V call is TRBV29-1, the J call TRBJ2-7; D uncertain. The CDR3 has 13 amino acids. The germline gives CDR1 SQVTM, CDR2 ANQGSEA. V lost 4 bases and J 0 bases, leaving 10 bases between the germline ends. The CDR3 DNA reads TGCAGCGTTGGCCACCGGTTCTCCTACGAGCAGTACTTC. Translating it yields CSVGHRFSYEQYF.

V usage is TRBV2 and J usage is TRBJ1-5, with 7 bases that match TRBD1. The CDR3 spans 14 residues. Germline CDR1 SNHLY, CDR2 FYNNEI. V was clipped by 4 bases and J by 4 bases; unmatched bases: 4. CDR3 DNA: TGTGCCAGCAGTGCCTTACAGGGGAATCAGCCCCAGCATTTT. Translating it yields CASSALQGNQPQHF.

In this sample, this clone turned up a few times. The rearrangement links TRBV4-2 to TRBJ2-1; 10 bases are a match to TRBD2. The CDR3 runs to 16 residues. The germline gives CDR1 LGHNA, CDR2 YNFKEQ. V dropped 4 bases and J dropped 3; count of bases not matched to a gene: 6. DNA of the CDR3: TGTGCCAGCAGCCCCCAGGCTAGCGGGAGCTACAATGAGCAGTTCTTC. It translates to CASSPQASGSYNEQFF.

This clone was counted only a few times. The chain uses TRBV9 and TRBJ1-1; a possible D gene is TRBD1 (6 bases). The CDR3 sequence is 15 residues long. The V and J ends lost 0 bases and 4 bases respectively, with 13 bases between them. Germline CDR1 and CDR2: SGDLS and YYNGEE. For the CDR3, the DNA is TGTGCCAGCAGCGTAGATCACAGGGTCGGCACTGAAGCTTTCTTT. This sequence encodes CASSVDHRVGTEAFF.

This clone has more than one count but fewer than ten. This sequence joins TRBV4-3 and TRBJ2-3, with no clear D. Germline V gene sequence: CDR1 LGHNA, CDR2 YSLEER. CDR3 length equals 15 residues. With 0 bases removed from V and 7 bases from J, the gap between germline ends came to 14 bases. The CDR3 DNA sequence: TGCGCCAGCAGCCAAGATCTCACGAGGTTATATACGCAGTATTTT. Translated: CASSQDLTRLYTQYF.

This clone was seen a handful of times. The chain recombines TRBV29-1 with TRBJ1-1; no clear D gene. Trimming took 4 bases from V and 7 from J, leaving 10 bases between them. The germline V gene has CDR1 SQVTM and CDR2 ANQGSEA. The CDR3 contains 11 residues. The CDR3 region is CSVVVAGEAFF. CDR3 coding DNA: TGCAGCGTTGTGGTGGCGGGTGAAGCTTTCTTT.

This clone was counted only a few times. CDR3 DNA sequence: TGCAGCGTTATGGAGACTTCACAGTACTTC. Translation gives CSVMETSQYF. The chain recombines TRBV29-1 with TRBJ2-5, with D unresolved. V gave up 5 bases and J gave up 11 bases, with 12 bases separating them. Germline-derived CDR1 and CDR2 are SQVTM and ANQGSEA. This CDR3 has 10 residues.

This clone was observed a handful of times. The chain couples TRBV5-1 to TRBJ2-4; a weak D match, TRBD1 (5 bases). Trimming removed 0 bases from V and 5 bases from J, with 15 bases in between. Germline V lookup: CDR1 SGHRS, CDR2 YFSETQ. The CDR3 totals 16 residues. For the CDR3, the DNA is TGCGCCAGCAGCTTGGCGGGCCAAGGACACGAAAACATTCAGTACTTC. This codes for CASSLAGQGHENIQYF.

The table lists this clone with a count of one. The chain employs TRBV7-8 and TRBJ2-3, with 11 bases lining up with TRBD2. V trimming: 5 bases; J trimming: 6 bases; junction bases outside the gene matches: 7. This CDR3 is 15 amino acids long. Germline CDR1 SGHVS, CDR2 FQNEAQ. CDR3 DNA: TGTGCCAGCAGCAAACGACTAGCGGGGTATGATACGCAGTATTTT. Amino acids: CASSKRLAGYDTQYF.

This clone was seen more than once but under ten times. The chain uses TRBV29-1 and TRBJ1-2; D perhaps matches TRBD1 (5 bases). The CDR3 runs to 12 residues. V was clipped by 7 bases and J by 5 bases, with 14 bases between them. Germline lookup yields CDR1 SQVTM and CDR2 ANQGSEA. CDR3 amino acids: CSDAPGEYGYTF. CDR3 in DNA: TGCAGCGACGCCCCGGGGGAGTATGGCTACACCTTC.

The chain combines TRBV6-1 with TRBJ2-1; the D gene is possibly TRBD2 (6 bases). The V gene's germline CDR1 is MNHNS and CDR2 SASEGT. The CDR3 covers 13 residues. V lost 7 bases and J lost 7, with 14 bases in between. The CDR3 DNA sequence: TGTGCCAGCACCGGGGGACCTACGAATGAGCAGTTCTTC. Translated, it gives CASTGGPTNEQFF.

The gene calls are TRBV4-3 and TRBJ2-1, with a tentative D call TRBD2 (5 bases). The CDR3 sequence is 16 residues long. Per germline, CDR1 LGHNA and CDR2 YSLEER. Trimming removed 1 base from V and 0 bases from J, with 10 bases in between. CDR3 nucleotide sequence: TGCGCCAGCAGCCAAGGAGGGTATAGCTCCTACAATGAGCAGTTCTTC. Translating gives CASSQGGYSSYNEQFF.

The J gene is TRBJ1-1, the V gene TRBV29-1; D is unclear. The CDR3 sequence is 13 residues long. V was clipped by 4 bases and J by 8 bases, with 17 bases between them. Germline lookup yields CDR1 SQVTM and CDR2 ANQGSEA. The CDR3 loop is CSVVFGVRREAFF. The CDR3 coding sequence is TGCAGCGTTGTCTTCGGGGTTCGGCGAGAAGCTTTCTTT.

The chain carries TRBV29-1 and TRBJ1-5; D unclear. The V and J ends lost 4 bases and 4 bases respectively, with 14 bases between them. The CDR3 totals 14 residues. The germline gives CDR1 SQVTM, CDR2 ANQGSEA. The CDR3 loop is CSVGFYGPNQPQHF. The CDR3 coding sequence is TGCAGCGTTGGTTTTTATGGGCCGAATCAGCCCCAGCATTTT.

The DNA of the CDR3 is TGTGCCTGGAATAGGGGGAATTGGGATACGCAGTATTTT. Protein sequence: CAWNRGNWDTQYF. This chain connects TRBV30 to TRBJ2-3, with a weak D call TRBD1 (6 bases). Germline V gives CDR1 GTSNPN, CDR2 SVGIG (reference sequence). The CDR3 is made up of 13 amino acids. The germline V and J ends were trimmed by 4 bases and 6 bases, with 14 bases remaining between them.

This clone was seen only a few times. Written as DNA, the CDR3 is TGTGCCAGCAGCCAGACAGGCCCAGGCACTGAAGCTTTCTTT. Translated, it gives CASSQTGPGTEAFF. V and J are TRBV11-3 and TRBJ1-1; a weak D match, TRBD1 (6 bases). The length of the CDR3 is 14 residues. The V gene's germline CDR1 is SGHNT and CDR2 YENEEA. The V end was cut by 5 bases, the J end by 4 bases, with 14 bases between.

Notes on this clone: Distinct nucleotide sequences in the sample also encode this CDR3. The CDR3 region is CASSPGSSGANVLTF. CDR3 bases: TGTGCCAGCTCACCAGGCAGCTCTGGGGCCAACGTCCTGACTTTC. This chain connects TRBV18 to TRBJ2-6; no clear D. The germline V gene encodes CDR1 KGHSH and CDR2 LQKENI. The CDR3 covers 15 residues. V was clipped by 2 bases and J by 0 bases, with 5 bases between them.

This clone turned up a few times. V and J are TRBV7-2 and TRBJ1-1; possible D gene TRBD1, 6 bases. V was pared by 5 bases and J by 5 bases, with 18 bases between. The length of the CDR3 is 15 residues. Germline V gene data show CDR1 as SGHTA and CDR2 as FQGNSA. The CDR3 DNA reads as TGTGCCAGCAGCCTTCACGGGGGAGGGGGGACTGAAGCTTTCTTT. Translation gives CASSLHGGGGTEAFF.

The rearrangement links TRBV28 to TRBJ2-1; maybe TRBD2 (5 bases). In germline, CDR1 is MDHEN, CDR2 SYDVKM. The CDR3 extends over 17 amino acids. V was clipped by 3 bases and J by 0 bases, with 15 bases between them. In DNA form, the CDR3 reads TGTGCCAGCAGTTTCCCCCTAAGGGAGATCTCCTACAATGAGCAGTTCTTC. The encoded protein is CASSFPLREISYNEQFF.

This clone was observed a handful of times. This rearrangement joins TRBV29-1 to TRBJ1-2; weak D call: TRBD1 (5 bases). V lost 5 bases to trimming and J lost 8 bases, with 18 bases between them. This CDR3 contains 13 residues. The V gene's germline CDR1 is SQVTM and CDR2 ANQGSEA. The CDR3 region is CSVSGGLEGGYTF. As DNA, the CDR3 is TGCAGCGTTTCCGGGGGTCTCGAAGGAGGCTACACCTTC.

The chain is built from TRBV11-3 and TRBJ2-5; 7 positions match TRBD2. This CDR3 has 12 amino acids. Germline-derived CDR1 and CDR2 are SGHNT and YENEEA. V lost 8 bases to trimming and J lost 5 bases; unmatched junction nucleotides: 5. This CDR3 reads CASSGGSETQYF. In nucleotides, the CDR3 is TGTGCCAGCTCCGGGGGGTCGGAGACCCAGTACTTC.

The rearrangement uses TRBV5-4 and TRBJ2-7; TRBD1 matches 10 bases. With 4 bases clipped from V and 4 bases from J, the junction kept 5 bases outside the gene matches. The CDR3 extends over 14 amino acids. Looked up from germline, CDR1 is SGHNT and CDR2 is YYREEE (reference sequence). For the CDR3, the DNA is TGTGCCAGCAGCACGGGGACAGGGGTGTACGAGCAGTACTTC. This translates into CASSTGTGVYEQYF. Based on the CDR3 plus reference TRBV5-4 and TRBJ2-7, the full variable domain is ETGVTQSPTHLIKTRGQQVTLRCSSQSGHNTVSWYQQALGQGPQFIFQYYREEENGRGNFPPRFSGLQFPNYSSELNVNALELDDSALYLCASSTGTGVYEQYFGPGTRLTVT.

The chain recombines TRBV9 with TRBJ1-4; 10 positions match TRBD1. This CDR3 has 15 amino acids. CDR1 is SGDLS, CDR2 YYNGEE, per germline. V lost 3 bases and J lost 7; bases outside the gene matches: 6. The CDR3 sequence is CASSARTGGGEKLFF. For the CDR3, the DNA is TGTGCCAGCAGCGCGCGGACAGGGGGGGGTGAAAAACTGTTTTTT.